Listed below are T cell receptor beta chains from one sample, sequenced in a study of CD8 T cells in Susac syndrome. In TCRdb, the immunoSEQ multiplex PCR reads were re-called with MiXCR into one record per CDR3 protein. The sample records about 140,000 distinct CDR3 sequences, approximately 95% being singletons. The sequenced sample was CD4+ T cells from PBMCs. These receptors were collected from a human donor with multiple sclerosis. CDR3s include the opening cysteine and the closing phenylalanine or tryptophan. A D gene is named only where the DNA matches it firmly.

d_call	j_call	v_call	cdr3_nt	cdr3_aa
TRBD2	TRBJ2-3	TRBV27	TGTGCCAGCAGTGCCCGACTAGCGGGGACGCAGTATTTT	CASSARLAGTQYF
NA	TRBJ2-2	TRBV20-1	TGCAGCGGGAGCGGACGAAACACCGGGGAGCTGTTTTTT	CSGSGRNTGELFF
NA	TRBJ2-3	TRBV7-9	TGTGCCAGCAGCTTAGGCGGAGTCACAGATACGCAGTATTTT	CASSLGGVTDTQYF
NA	TRBJ2-7	TRBV29-1	TGCAGCGTTGGTCCAGGAACCTACGAGCAGTACTTC	CSVGPGTYEQYF
NA	TRBJ1-2	TRBV11-2	TGTGCCAGCAGCCCCCTCATCTCGGGCTATGGCTACACCTTC	CASSPLISGYGYTF
NA	TRBJ2-7	TRBV12-3/TRBV12-4	TGTGCCAGCAGTAGCACAGGGAGGGACTCCTACGAGCAGTACTTC	CASSSTGRDSYEQYF
TRBD2	TRBJ2-7	TRBV29-1	TGCAGCGTCGTGATCGGGAGCGGGGTCTACGAGCAGTACTTC	CSVVIGSGVYEQYF
NA	TRBJ2-5	TRBV28	TGTGCCAGCAGTTGGACTCCCATCCAAGAGACCCAGTACTTC	CASSWTPIQETQYF
TRBD2	TRBJ2-7	TRBV5-1	TGCGCCAGCAGCTGGGGACTAATTGGCTACGAGCAGTACTTC	CASSWGLIGYEQYF
TRBD1	TRBJ2-1	TRBV3-1	TGTGCCAGCAGCCTTAGGACAGGCCTCAATGAGCAGTTCTTC	CASSLRTGLNEQFF